This T cell receptor beta chain was recovered during a study of T-cell memory formation after mild COVID-19. Study summary: Largely donor-specific sequence clusters came from two donors.

Study conclusions and caveats: Mostly located in CM and EM were contracting CD4+ clones, with contracting CD8+ clones located in EMRA.

MiXCR, run by TCRdb on the 5' RACE reads, gives a single entry per CDR3 protein. The sample lists fewer than 250,000 distinct CDR3 sequences; approximately 10% were seen once. The CDR3 consists of 15 residues. V was pared by 0 bases and J by 0 bases, with 7 bases between. Germline CDR1 SGHVS, CDR2 FQNEAQ. This clonotype has ten or more counts. Antigen: not known. This clonotype was sampled from a man younger than 35 who had mild COVID-19 (a few samples of this study predate the infection). Cell type and time point are not known. The V and J genes are TRBV7-8 and TRBJ2-3, with D possibly matching TRBD2 (6 bases). The sample taken for sequencing was PBMCs or a T cell subset sorted from them (not recorded which). As DNA, the CDR3 is TGTGCCAGCAGCTTAGCCGGGACTAGCACAGATACGCAGTATTTT. Translation: CASSLAGTSTDTQYF.